This TCR beta chain came from a study of cytomegalovirus exposure and HLA in healthy donors. Points on this clone: Its specificity is unknown.

The V gene's germline CDR1 is MNHEY and CDR2 SMNVEV (reference sequence). The trim removed 3 bases at V and 3 bases at J, leaving 5 bases unmatched. The CDR3 has 15 residues. Overall study results and limits: A classifier reportedly called cytomegalovirus status with high sensitivity and specificity. A later analysis reported that several of the most significant clusters appeared to be linked to common viral pathogens, among them Epstein-Barr virus.

It was with 60 Vbeta and 13 Jbeta primers that the PCR ran. The table came from immunoSEQ multiplex PCR; TCRdb's copy has only in-frame clones and leaves some out. The table has around 91,000 clones, 78% seen once. This TCR was recovered from a male donor in good health and CMV-seropositive. V usage is TRBV27 and J usage is TRBJ2-1, with TRBD1 matching over 7 bases. Sequences were obtained from PBMCs. The CDR3 DNA sequence: TGTGCCAGCAGTTTTAGACAGGGATTCTACAATGAGCAGTTCTTC. Protein sequence: CASSFRQGFYNEQFF.